One T cell receptor beta chain is described in this entry. Its antigen is currently unknown. The CDR3 spans 15 residues. The J segment lost 5 bases and the V segment lost 9 bases, leaving 16 bases of the junction unmatched. Germline lookup yields CDR1 SGHKS and CDR2 YYEKEE (reference sequence). This specimen belongs to a study of graft-versus-host responses after intestinal transplantation. Background on the study: Recipients across the board were started on anti-thymocyte globulin induction, then kept on tacrolimus and steroids for two to four years. Study-wide results and caveats: Recipient marrow harbored GvH clones, some of which surfaced first in ileum or blood.

Sequenced by immunoSEQ multiplex PCR; TCRdb stores in-frame clones only, minus some. The table records under 20,000 clones, about 89% of them present only once. The chain couples TRBV5-5 to TRBJ2-7, with 8 bases fitting TRBD2. This material consisted of PBMCs, taken approximately 220 days after intestinal transplant. The receptor was derived from a human patient who received an intestinal transplant, so some T cells may come from the graft donor. Here the CDR3 reads CATSRVGGGSDEQYF. In DNA, the CDR3 is TGTGCCACCAGTAGGGTCGGGGGGGGCAGTGACGAGCAGTACTTC.